These 25 T cell receptor beta chains came from one sample sequenced in a study of blood T cell repertoires in COVID-19. Clones were read by immunoSEQ multiplex PCR, and TCRdb kept only the in-frame ones, dropping some. The sample includes about 430,000 clones, 70% to 90% of them seen just once. Sequenced material: PBMCs or T cells enriched from blood (not recorded which). The origin of the receptors is a woman in her late teens or twenties who had been exposed to COVID-19.

The chain is built from TRBV18 and TRBJ2-3; D is possibly TRBD1 (6 bases). The germline gives CDR1 KGHSH, CDR2 LQKENI. V was shortened by 0 bases and J by 1 base, with 20 bases between the two germline ends. The CDR3 sequence is 19 residues long. The CDR3 bases are TGTGCCAGCTCACCACCCGTAGGACAGACTCGACAGGGCACAGATACGCAGTATTTT. Translation: CASSPPVGQTRQGTDTQYF.

The gene calls are TRBV29-1 and TRBJ2-4; D might be TRBD2 (5 bases). Germline CDR1 SQVTM, CDR2 ANQGSEA. V lost 6 bases and J 0 bases, leaving 15 bases between the germline ends. The CDR3 runs to 15 residues. CDR3 in DNA: TGCAGCGTCGCGGGTTACTTTCTAGCCAAAAACATTCAGTACTTC. As protein: CSVAGYFLAKNIQYF. The full variable domain, its missing parts supplied by reference TRBV29-1 and TRBJ2-4, is SAVISQKPSRDICQRGTSLTIQCQVDSQVTMMFWYRQQPGQSLTLIATANQGSEATYESGFVIDKFPISRPNLTFSTLTVSNMSPEDSSIYLCSVAGYFLAKNIQYFGAGTRLSVL.

The gene calls are TRBV28 and TRBJ2-3; 16 nucleotides line up with TRBD2. CDR1 MDHEN and CDR2 SYDVKM come from the germline V gene. V gave up 5 bases and J gave up 4 bases; unmatched junction bases: 15. CDR3 length: 20 amino acids. As DNA, the CDR3 is TGTGCCAGCAGTCGCCGGGACAGGGGACTAGCGGGAGGGAATTCAGATACGCAGTATTTT. Translating gives CASSRRDRGLAGGNSDTQYF.

The J gene is TRBJ2-2, the V gene TRBV25-1; weak D call: TRBD1 (5 bases). The germline CDR1 and CDR2 sequences are MGHDK and SYGVNS. The length of the CDR3 is 14 residues. The ends were cut back, 2 bases at V and 3 bases at J, with 7 bases in the middle. CDR3 protein: CASSEQGYTGELFF. CDR3 nucleotides: TGTGCCAGCAGTGAACAGGGATACACCGGGGAGCTGTTTTTT.

V usage is TRBV5-1 and J usage is TRBJ2-5; 11 bases are shared with TRBD2. The V and J ends lost 3 bases and 2 bases, in that order; junction bases with no gene match: 6. There are 16 residues in the CDR3. In germline, CDR1 is SGHRS, CDR2 YFSETQ. CDR3 nucleotide sequence: TGCGCCAGCAGCTCCGGGACTAGCGGCTATCAAGAGACCCAGTACTTC. Amino acids: CASSSGTSGYQETQYF.

CDR3 loop: CASSLLEKAANYGYTF. CDR3 bases: TGTGCCAGCAGCTTACTGGAGAAGGCCGCTAACTATGGCTACACCTTC. V usage is TRBV7-2 and J usage is TRBJ1-2; no clear D gene. Per the germline V gene, CDR1 is SGHTA and CDR2 is FQGNSA. CDR3 size: 16 residues. Between the trimmed V and J ends, which lost 2 bases and 0 bases, there was a span of 13 bases.

This chain uses TRBV11-2 with TRBJ1-5, with TRBD1 matching over 8 bases. This CDR3 comprises 18 residues. Germline trimming cut 4 bases from V and 2 bases from J; bases unmatched to any gene: 13. Germline V CDR1 and CDR2: SGHAT, FQNNGV. The CDR3 is CASSSLGAGGLGNQPQHF. CDR3 nucleotides: TGTGCCAGCAGCTCCCTCGGGGCAGGGGGCTTAGGCAATCAGCCCCAGCATTTT.

The CDR3 reads CASSQDLISGAEQYF. In nucleotides, the CDR3 is TGTGCCAGCAGCCAAGATCTTATATCCGGAGCCGAGCAGTACTTC. This chain joins TRBV14 and TRBJ2-7; D gene ambiguous. Germline V gene data show CDR1 as SGHDN and CDR2 as FVKESK. V was shortened by 0 bases and J by 6 bases, with 15 bases between the two germline ends. This CDR3 has 15 amino acids.

The chain has TRBV9 and TRBJ1-1, with unresolved D. This CDR3 is 16 amino acids long. Germline assignment: CDR1 SGDLS and CDR2 YYNGEE. The V end lost 0 bases, the J end lost 5 bases, and 17 bases lay between the germline ends. This CDR3 is CASSVAPNDRGTEAFF. CDR3 bases: TGTGCCAGCAGCGTAGCCCCCAACGATAGAGGGACTGAAGCTTTCTTT.

The J gene is TRBJ2-7, the V gene TRBV9, with 8 nucleotides matching TRBD1. The CDR3 is made up of 16 amino acids. V shed 0 bases, J shed 5 bases, and the junction held 10 bases outside the gene matches. Looked up from germline, CDR1 is SGDLS and CDR2 is YYNGEE. The DNA for the CDR3 is TGTGCCAGCAGCGTAGATGTCCAGGGGGCTCTTAACGAGCAGTACTTC. Residues: CASSVDVQGALNEQYF. The entire variable domain, with the rest obtained from reference TRBV9 and TRBJ2-7, is as follows: DSGVTQTPKHLITATGQRVTLRCSPRSGDLSVYWYQQSLDQGLQFLIQYYNGEERAKGNILERFSAQQFPDLHSELNLSSLELGDSALYFCASSVDVQGALNEQYFGPGTRLTVT.

CDR3 amino acids: CASSFGQPYQPQHF. DNA of the CDR3: TGTGCCAGCAGTTTTGGACAGCCTTATCAGCCCCAGCATTTT. The chain links TRBV27 to TRBJ1-5; possible D gene TRBD1, 6 bases. Trimming took 3 bases from V and 5 from J, leaving 11 bases between them. The CDR3 loop spans 14 amino acids. Per the germline V gene, CDR1 is MNHEY and CDR2 is SMNVEV (reference sequence).

V and J are TRBV28 and TRBJ1-2, with 10 bases identical to TRBD1. Germline lookup yields CDR1 MDHEN and CDR2 SYDVKM. CDR3 length: 16 residues. J lost 3 bases, V lost 6 bases, and 10 bases had no gene match. The CDR3 sequence: CASRVTGGQFDYGYTF. DNA for the CDR3: TGTGCCAGCAGGGTGACAGGGGGCCAGTTTGACTATGGCTACACCTTC.

With regard to this clone: Other nucleotide sequences in the sample specify the same CDR3. The V call is TRBV28, the J call TRBJ1-2; perhaps TRBD1 as D (5 bases). Trimming stripped 6 bases from V and 8 bases from J, with 10 bases between. The germline V gene has CDR1 MDHEN and CDR2 SYDVKM. The CDR3 is 11 residues long. The CDR3 nucleotides are TGTGCCAGCAGCGGGGGAGGAGGCTACACCTTC. This gives the protein CASSGGGGYTF.

CDR3 loop: CASSRNRDRDTYEQYF. The CDR3, as DNA: TGTGCCAGCAGTCGAAACCGGGACAGAGATACGTACGAGCAGTACTTC. The rearrangement joins TRBV6-2 or TRBV6-3 to TRBJ2-7; 7 nucleotides match TRBD1. Trimming removed 5 bases from V and 4 bases from J; junction bases left unmatched: 14. CDR1 MNHEY and CDR2 SVGEGT come from the germline V gene. The CDR3 has 16 amino acids.

The V call is TRBV23-1, the J call TRBJ1-1; 8 bases line up with TRBD1. TRBV23-1 is sorted into the ORF group, with uncertain function. The V and J ends lost 6 bases and 2 bases, in that order; junction bases with no gene match: 11. This CDR3 has 16 amino acids. The CDR3 DNA is TGCGCCAGCAGACTCAGGCGGGACAGGCTTAACACTGAAGCTTTCTTT. Translation gives CASRLRRDRLNTEAFF.

V usage is TRBV6-1 and J usage is TRBJ2-2; D gene unclear. In germline, CDR1 is MNHNS, CDR2 SASEGT. Trimming cost V 1 base and J 7 bases, with 10 bases left between them. The CDR3 length is 14 residues. The CDR3 loop reads CASSEDRVIGELFF. The DNA for the CDR3 is TGTGCCAGCAGTGAAGATCGGGTGATCGGGGAGCTGTTTTTT.

The chain couples TRBV27 to TRBJ2-7; 9 bases are shared with TRBD2. Germline V gene sequence: CDR1 MNHEY, CDR2 SMNVEV (reference sequence). The CDR3 has 15 residues. Trimming took 2 bases from V and 0 from J; bases not matched to a gene: 2. CDR3 loop: CASSLGLARSYEQYF. As DNA, the CDR3 is TGTGCCAGCAGTTTAGGACTAGCGCGCTCCTACGAGCAGTACTTC.

The V and J genes are TRBV5-4 and TRBJ2-3, with D possibly TRBD2 on 5 matching bases. Trimming stripped 1 base from V and 0 bases from J, with 18 bases between. This CDR3 has 18 amino acids. The germline CDR1 and CDR2 sequences are SGHNT and YYREEE (reference sequence). DNA for the CDR3: TGTGCCAGCAGCTTGAGGAGCGGTGCACGCCTAAGCACAGATACGCAGTATTTT. Its translation: CASSLRSGARLSTDTQYF.

The chain uses TRBV18 and TRBJ2-6; maybe TRBD2 (6 bases). This CDR3 is built from 16 residues. Trimming removed 4 bases from V and 0 bases from J, with 10 bases in between. Germline V gene sequence: CDR1 KGHSH, CDR2 LQKENI. The CDR3 is CASSHPGVSGANVLTF. CDR3 nucleotide sequence: TGTGCCAGCTCACACCCGGGGGTCTCTGGGGCCAACGTCCTGACTTTC.

V is TRBV18 and J is TRBJ2-5; D perhaps matches TRBD1 (5 bases). CDR1 KGHSH and CDR2 LQKENI come from the germline V gene. Between the trimmed V and J ends, which lost 2 bases and 5 bases, there was a span of 12 bases. The CDR3 is 14 amino acids. CDR3 sequence reads: CASSPYQGWETQYF. The CDR3 DNA follows: TGTGCCAGCTCACCATATCAGGGCTGGGAGACCCAGTACTTC.

The chain is built from TRBV5-1 and TRBJ2-1, with D unresolved. With 2 bases removed from V and 0 bases from J, the gap between germline ends came to 9 bases. CDR1 and CDR2 from the germline V gene are SGHRS and YFSETQ. The CDR3 is 15 residues long. This CDR3 is CASSLTLSSYNEQFF. In DNA form, the CDR3 reads TGCGCCAGCAGCTTAACCCTATCCTCCTACAATGAGCAGTTCTTC.

The genes are TRBV6-5 and TRBJ2-7; TRBD1 is a possible D gene (5 bases). Between the trimmed V and J ends, which lost 3 bases and 9 bases, there was a span of 15 bases. Germline CDR1 is MNHEY and CDR2 is SVGAGI. This CDR3 spans 13 amino acids. The CDR3 DNA reads as TGTGCCAGCAGTTATCACGGCCTAGACAGGCAGTACTTC. It specifies CASSYHGLDRQYF.

This clone came up a few times. This chain links TRBV7-2 with TRBJ2-3; perhaps TRBD2 as D (6 bases). V was trimmed by 1 base and J by 6 bases, leaving 8 bases between them. Germline loops: CDR1 SGHTA, CDR2 FQGNSA. The CDR3 has 13 amino acids. DNA of the CDR3: TGTGCCAGCAGCTTAGGGGCGGGGGATACGCAGTATTTT. Translation gives CASSLGAGDTQYF.

The chain recombines TRBV24-1 with TRBJ1-2; TRBD1 matches at 7 bases. CDR3 length: 15 amino acids. Germline loops: CDR1 KGHDR, CDR2 SFDVKD. Losses at the gene ends were 2 bases for V and 4 bases for J; bases not matched to a gene: 6. The CDR3 reads CATSDSTRDSYGYTF. As DNA, the CDR3 is TGTGCCACCAGTGATTCGACCCGGGACAGCTATGGCTACACCTTC.

V usage is TRBV24-1 and J usage is TRBJ2-2; 8 bases line up with TRBD2. Trimming removed 8 bases from V and 6 bases from J; junction bases left unmatched: 7. Germline V gene sequence: CDR1 KGHDR, CDR2 SFDVKD. The CDR3 runs 14 residues. DNA of the CDR3: TGTGCCACCAAGGGACTAGACGGCCCCGGGGAGCTGTTTTTT. Translating it yields CATKGLDGPGELFF.